The clone carrying this TCR beta chain was seen a handful of times. Profiled with immunoSEQ multiplex PCR; TCRdb holds only in-frame clones, not every one. The repertoire holds 90,000 to 120,000 clones, with about nine tenths as singletons. The sample belongs to a study of T cell changes during pregnancy in multiple sclerosis. This CDR3 region has 14 residues. The J segment lost 5 bases and the V segment lost 0 bases, leaving 6 bases of the junction unmatched. Per the germline V gene, CDR1 is GTSNPN and CDR2 is SVGIG (reference sequence). The chain has TRBV30 and TRBJ1-1, with 7 positions matching TRBD1. The TCR sequence derives from a female donor in good health, enrolled as a control in a pregnancy study. The sample here was peripheral blood, taken in the third trimester of pregnancy. CDR3 sequence: CAWSVSLGQTEAFF. The CDR3 bases are TGTGCCTGGAGTGTCAGTTTGGGACAGACTGAAGCTTTCTTT.